This TCR beta chain originates from a study of T cells in Graves' hyperthyroidism and ophthalmopathy. RNA transcripts gave rise to amplified TCR beta CDR3 regions. First-round RT-PCR targeting the TCR CDR3 was performed with the HTBI primer set. TCRdb reprocessed the multiplex PCR reads via MiXCR and lists one record per CDR3 protein. The sample carries more than 450,000 distinct CDR3 sequences, about 20% recorded once. The clonotype comes from a man aged 40-55 years with Graves' ophthalmopathy. Sequenced material: blood.

The CDR3, as DNA: TGTGCCAGCAGCTTGCGGGGTATCTCTGAGCAGTTCTTC. Amino acids: CASSLRGISEQFF. This chain uses TRBV7-3 with TRBJ2-1; D is perhaps TRBD2 (6 bases). The CDR3 runs 13 residues. The germline CDR1 and CDR2 sequences are SGHTA and FQGTGA. V was shortened by 3 bases and J by 9 bases, with 12 bases between the two germline ends.